Each of the 2 T cell receptor beta chains below was sequenced from the same sample in a study of T-cell reconstitution after alpha-beta-depleted transplantation in children. It was with unique molecular identifiers that the TCRbeta library was prepared. TCRdb re-called the PCR reads with MiXCR, one entry per CDR3 protein. The sample has around 300,000 distinct CDR3 sequences, roughly 21% seen once. This specimen consisted of PBMCs, mostly from graft donor cells, obtained 180 days after TCRalphabeta/CD19-depleted stem cell transplant. The source is a male patient younger than 18 who had a stem cell transplant for acute lymphoblastic leukemia, so the T cells may come from the graft donor.

This rearrangement joins TRBV7-9 to TRBJ2-7; TRBD2 aligns across 10 bases. Germline CDR1 is SEHNR and CDR2 is FQNEAQ (reference sequence). This CDR3 has 14 residues. Unmatched junction bases numbered 4, after V lost 5 bases and J lost 3 bases. CDR3 sequence: CASSAGLAVYEQYF. DNA of the CDR3: TGTGCCAGCAGCGCCGGACTAGCGGTCTACGAGCAGTACTTC.

The chain combines TRBV4-1 with TRBJ1-1; D uncertain. V was trimmed by 1 base and J by 5 bases, leaving 2 bases between them. The CDR3 totals 11 residues. Germline CDR1 and CDR2: MGHRA and YSYEKL. DNA of the CDR3: TGCGCCAGCAGCCAAGGTACTGAAGCTTTCTTT. Residues: CASSQGTEAFF.